This record looks at one T cell receptor beta chain sequence and its context. Its target is not known. Repertoires were generated with immunoSEQ multiplex PCR, while TCRdb's copy carries only in-frame clones and drops some. This sample has tens of thousands of clones, with about three quarters found just once. J gave up 5 bases and V 7 bases, and 8 bases lay outside the gene matches. CDR1 and CDR2 from the germline V gene are MDHEN and SYDVKM. The CDR3 runs 15 residues. The entry originates in a study of T cell responses to AZD1222 COVID-19 vaccine. Study-wide context: Pooled together were second doses at about 4 or about 12 weeks. General study findings and limits: Donors were chiefly white British, with a greater number of females, and clonal diversity was perhaps underestimated. Vaccine-associated CD4 TCRs ranged over spike, dominating at 160-218 and 743-854. Vaccination with two AZD1222 doses was followed by a rise in Spike-specific TCR breadth and depth.

Sequenced here: peripheral blood, sampled on day 0 of AZD1222 vaccination. This sequence was found in an adult in good health. V is TRBV28 and J is TRBJ2-1, with 10 nucleotides matching TRBD2. The CDR3 region has the DNA TGTGCCAGCAATCTTAGCGGGGGGTCAAACAATGAGCAGTTCTTC. Translated: CASNLSGGSNNEQFF.